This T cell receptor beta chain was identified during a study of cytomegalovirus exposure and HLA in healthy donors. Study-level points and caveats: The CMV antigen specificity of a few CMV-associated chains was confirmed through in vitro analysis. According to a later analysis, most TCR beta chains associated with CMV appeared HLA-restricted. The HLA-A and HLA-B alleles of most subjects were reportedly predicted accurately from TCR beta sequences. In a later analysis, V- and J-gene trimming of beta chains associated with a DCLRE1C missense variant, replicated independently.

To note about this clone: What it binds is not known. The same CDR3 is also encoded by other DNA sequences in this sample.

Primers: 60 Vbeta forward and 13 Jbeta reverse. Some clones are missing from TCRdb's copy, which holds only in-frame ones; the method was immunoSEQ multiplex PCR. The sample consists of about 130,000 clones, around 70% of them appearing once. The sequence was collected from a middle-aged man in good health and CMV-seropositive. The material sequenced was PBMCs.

The CDR3 is CSVSTDTQYF. The CDR3 coding sequence is TGCAGCGTCAGTACAGATACGCAGTATTTT. This chain links TRBV29-1 with TRBJ2-3, with D unclear. The V end was cut by 6 bases, the J end by 3 bases, with 4 bases between. Germline V lookup: CDR1 SQVTM, CDR2 ANQGSEA. The CDR3 contains 10 residues.